The 20 T cell receptor beta chains reported below all come from one sample, sequenced in a study of blood T cell repertoires in COVID-19. Here immunoSEQ multiplex PCR was the method, and the copy in TCRdb shows in-frame clones only, minus some. The data hold some 180,000 clones, with about 70% observed a single time. Sequences were obtained from peripheral blood. Receptor source: a woman aged 50 to 60 with active or convalescent COVID-19.

This clone was counted once. This chain joins TRBV5-6 and TRBJ1-3, with D possibly matching TRBD1 (6 bases). The CDR3 runs to 16 residues. The V end was cut by 0 bases, the J end by 1 base, with 11 bases between. Per germline, CDR1 SGHDT and CDR2 YYEEEE. This CDR3 is CASSLDGTGSGNTIYF. The CDR3 DNA is TGTGCCAGCAGCTTGGACGGCACAGGGTCTGGAAACACCATATATTTT.

The rearrangement joins TRBV7-3 to TRBJ2-1, with TRBD2 matching 9 bases. CDR3 length: 16 amino acids. Germline V gene sequence: CDR1 SGHTA, CDR2 FQGTGA. With 0 bases clipped from V and 5 bases from J, the junction kept 5 bases outside the gene matches. The CDR3 nucleotides read TGTGCCAGCAGCTTAACGGTTCTAGCGGGACACAATGAGCAGTTCTTC. It specifies CASSLTVLAGHNEQFF.

The rearrangement joins TRBV28 to TRBJ1-1; D might be TRBD1 (5 bases). Between the trimmed V and J ends, which lost 5 bases and 4 bases, there was a span of 17 bases. Germline V lookup: CDR1 MDHEN, CDR2 SYDVKM. This CDR3 region has 15 residues. The CDR3 loop reads CASSPPRVQGTEAFF. The CDR3 nucleotides are TGTGCCAGCAGTCCGCCCCGGGTCCAGGGCACTGAAGCTTTCTTT.

The chain recombines TRBV6-5 with TRBJ1-2, with D unclear. Germline lookup yields CDR1 MNHEY and CDR2 SVGAGI. V lost 8 bases and J 4 bases, leaving 8 bases between the germline ends. CDR3 size: 11 residues. This CDR3 reads CASAPVYGYTF. The CDR3 DNA reads TGTGCCAGCGCTCCAGTCTATGGCTACACCTTC.

This sequence joins TRBV9 and TRBJ2-5; 10 bases are shared with TRBD2. V lost 4 bases and J lost 5; bases outside the gene matches: 14. Germline V gene data show CDR1 as SGDLS and CDR2 as YYNGEE. The length of the CDR3 is 17 residues. CDR3: CASSPWVGSGRQETQYF. In DNA form, the CDR3 reads TGTGCCAGCAGCCCCTGGGTCGGTAGCGGGAGGCAGGAGACCCAGTACTTC.

V usage is TRBV5-5 and J usage is TRBJ1-1, with D possibly TRBD1 on 5 matching bases. The ends were cut back, 4 bases at V and 6 bases at J, with 22 bases in the middle. Looked up from germline, CDR1 is SGHKS and CDR2 is YYEKEE (reference sequence). The CDR3 has 16 residues. The CDR3 nucleotides are TGTGCCAGCAGCAATCTGGGGCGAACGGGTCCCTCTGAAGCTTTCTTT. Its protein product is CASSNLGRTGPSEAFF.

This rearrangement joins TRBV2 to TRBJ2-2; 7 positions match TRBD1. After removal of 7 bases from V and 2 bases from J, the junction contained 7 bases not matched to a gene. CDR1 SNHLY and CDR2 FYNNEI come from the germline V gene. The CDR3 runs 15 residues. CDR3 nucleotides: TGTGCCAGCAAATTGACAGGGACAAACACCGGGGAGCTGTTTTTT. As protein: CASKLTGTNTGELFF.

This clone was observed a few times. The chain couples TRBV7-9 to TRBJ2-1; 7 positions agree with TRBD2. V dropped 6 bases and J dropped 5; count of bases not matched to a gene: 16. This CDR3 has 17 amino acids. Germline values: CDR1 SEHNR, CDR2 FQNEAQ (reference sequence). The CDR3 region is CASSPKWRRESHNEQFF. CDR3 nucleotide sequence: TGTGCCAGCAGTCCCAAATGGAGGCGGGAGAGCCACAATGAGCAGTTCTTC. Using reference TRBV7-9 and TRBJ2-1 for the parts outside the CDR3, the full variable domain is DTGVSQNPRHKITKRGQNVTFRCDPISEHNRLYWYRQTLGQGPEFLTYFQNEAQLEKSRLLSDRFSAERPKGSFSTLEIQRTEQGDSAMYLCASSPKWRRESHNEQFFGPGTRLTVL.

This clone was detected only once. This chain uses TRBV11-3 with TRBJ2-3, with D maybe TRBD1 (6 bases). Per the germline V gene, CDR1 is SGHNT and CDR2 is YENEEA. CDR3 size: 14 residues. Trimming removed 5 bases from V and 0 bases from J, with 9 bases in between. Here the CDR3 DNA reads TGTGCCAGCAGCGGGCAGGGGAGCACAGATACGCAGTATTTT. As protein: CASSGQGSTDTQYF.

As to this clone: The same CDR3 arises from other DNA sequences in this sample as well. The chain's CDR3 is CASSFQGSYNEQFF. Written as DNA, the CDR3 is TGCGCCAGCAGCTTCCAGGGCTCCTACAATGAGCAGTTCTTC. This sequence joins TRBV5-1 and TRBJ2-1; D might be TRBD1 (5 bases). CDR3 length equals 14 residues. The V end was cut by 2 bases, the J end by 0 bases, with 6 bases between. CDR1 and CDR2 (germline): SGHRS, YFSETQ.

The V and J genes are TRBV2 and TRBJ1-5, with D uncertain. This CDR3 spans 14 amino acids. With 6 bases removed from V and 1 base from J, the gap between germline ends came to 10 bases. CDR1 is SNHLY and CDR2 is FYNNEI in the germline V gene. The CDR3 here is CASSPSRSNQPQHF. The DNA for the CDR3 is TGTGCCAGCAGCCCCTCGAGGAGCAATCAGCCCCAGCATTTT. Looking up the rest from reference TRBV2 and TRBJ1-5 gives the full variable domain: EPEVTQTPSHQVTQMGQEVILRCVPISNHLYFYWYRQILGQKVEFLVSFYNNEISEKSEIFDDQFSVERPDGSNFTLKIRSTKLEDSAMYFCASSPSRSNQPQHFGDGTRLSIL.

The chain links TRBV19 to TRBJ2-1; 7 nucleotides align to TRBD1. The CDR3 length is 15 residues. With V trimmed by 9 bases and J by 0 bases, 8 bases remained unmatched. Per germline, CDR1 LNHDA and CDR2 SQIVND (reference sequence). CDR3 residues: CARRQGLSSYNEQFF. The DNA of the CDR3 is TGTGCCAGACGACAGGGCCTAAGCTCCTACAATGAGCAGTTCTTC.

This rearrangement joins TRBV6-6 to TRBJ1-5; a weak D match, TRBD1 (6 bases). Trimming pared 5 bases from V and 7 bases from J, leaving 15 bases between. Germline V CDR1 and CDR2: MNHNY, SVGAGI (reference sequence). The CDR3 covers 14 residues. The CDR3 bases are TGTGCCAGCAGTGCCTCAGGGGTCGGACAGCCCCAGCATTTT. Protein sequence: CASSASGVGQPQHF.

This clone was found a few times. This chain connects TRBV6-5 to TRBJ2-5, with D tentatively TRBD2 (7 bases). This CDR3 has 15 residues. Between the trimmed V and J ends, which lost 7 bases and 1 base, there was a span of 16 bases. Germline values: CDR1 MNHEY, CDR2 SVGAGI. The CDR3 loop reads CASNSGGGLQETQYF. CDR3 nucleotide sequence: TGTGCCAGCAACTCTGGCGGGGGCCTCCAAGAGACCCAGTACTTC.

The chain recombines TRBV10-3 with TRBJ2-1; TRBD2 aligns across 7 bases. The CDR3 is 16 amino acids. Losses at the gene ends were 9 bases for V and 8 bases for J; bases not matched to a gene: 19. CDR1 and CDR2 (germline): ENHRY, SYGVKD. The CDR3 loop reads CAISPRGLAVDDEQFF. In DNA form, the CDR3 reads TGTGCCATTTCGCCTCGCGGGCTAGCGGTAGACGATGAGCAGTTCTTC.

This clone has only a few counts. This chain joins TRBV2 and TRBJ1-2; the D gene is possibly TRBD1 (6 bases). V gave up 5 bases and J gave up 2 bases, with 9 bases separating them. The length of the CDR3 is 13 residues. Germline CDR1 reads SNHLY; CDR2 reads FYNNEI. The CDR3 is CASSLGANYGYTF. DNA for the CDR3: TGTGCCAGCAGTCTGGGGGCAAACTATGGCTACACCTTC.

The genes are TRBV5-4 and TRBJ2-3; the match to TRBD2 covers 7 bases. After removal of 3 bases from V and 4 bases from J, the junction contained 5 bases not matched to a gene. The CDR3 runs 14 residues. The germline CDR1 and CDR2 sequences are SGHNT and YYREEE (reference sequence). The DNA for the CDR3 is TGTGCCAGCAGCTCTTGGGGGGGAGCAGATACGCAGTATTTT. As protein: CASSSWGGADTQYF.

The V and J genes are TRBV6-5 and TRBJ1-2, with 12 bases aligning to TRBD1. The ends lost 2 bases at V and 8 bases at J; junction bases unmatched: 9. The CDR3 length is 16 residues. Germline lookup yields CDR1 MNHEY and CDR2 SVGAGI. The DNA for the CDR3 is TGTGCCAGCAGTTACCAATCAAGGGACAGGGGGCAAGGCTACACCTTC. Encoded protein: CASSYQSRDRGQGYTF.

This chain connects TRBV4-3 to TRBJ2-7, with no clear D. CDR1 and CDR2 (germline): LGHNA, YSLEER. This CDR3 contains 14 residues. The ends were cut back, 3 bases at V and 0 bases at J, with 9 bases in the middle. The CDR3 bases are TGCGCCAGCAGCCAGACCCGGGTCTCCTACGAGCAGTACTTC. Amino acids: CASSQTRVSYEQYF.

The chain joins TRBV10-2 to TRBJ2-7; 13 bases align to TRBD2. V shed 1 base, J shed 7 bases, and the junction held 7 bases outside the gene matches. Germline CDR1 WSHSY, CDR2 SAAADI. The CDR3 is made up of 16 amino acids. DNA of the CDR3: TGCGCCAGCAGTGAGTTACAGACTAGCGGGAGGAGGGAGCAGTACTTC. Protein: CASSELQTSGRREQYF.